This is a list of T cell receptor beta chains from one sample in a study of cytomegalovirus exposure and HLA in healthy donors. Produced via immunoSEQ multiplex PCR; TCRdb's table is partial and in-frame only. The sample carries some 130,000 clones, approximately 70% recorded once. The sequenced sample consisted of PBMCs. The receptors shown here come from a woman aged 40-49 years in good health and CMV-seronegative. The CDR3 runs from the conserved cysteine through the conserved F or W. The D gene is left open where the match is weak. Clone sizes are given selectively: once, few, many, or a class where the clone is expanded.

TRBV9 NA NA CASSARQYANTGELFF
TRBV19 NA NA CASSSSVIRGFMNTEAFF
TRBV7-2 NA TRBD1 CASSLVGGPSPGEAFF
TRBV4-1 NA TRBD1 CASSRGQGANEQYF
TRBV6-1 NA NA CASSEQETARANSPLHF
TRBV9 NA TRBD1 CASSDSTRVPGQGKVNTEAFF
TRBV27 NA TRBD1 CASRGTDSFLNTEAFF
TRBV4-1 NA TRBD1 CASSQGRDRRKNYGYTF
TRBV4-1 NA TRBD1 CASSQVRAGGSGKGEAFF
TRBV19 NA NA CASSIGQRNYEQYF
TRBV29-1 NA NA CSVEDGGYEQYF
TRBV7-9 NA TRBD1 CASSSTGDRGYTF
TRBV4-1 NA TRBD1 CASSQEQGRDQPQHF
TRBV9 NA NA CASSAGGGSHYGHTF
TRBV28 NA NA CASSSDTRLDTQYF
TRBV11-2 NA TRBD1 CASRSTGGGADIQYF
TRBV2 NA NA CASRKERQDNTEAFF
TRBV27 NA NA CASSLRGPNRRGNQPQHF
TRBV9 once TRBD1 CASSAQQGRYGYTF
TRBV29-1 NA NA CSVSAESYSNQPQHF
TRBV2 NA TRBD2 CASSGTSGGARTGELFF
TRBV7-8 few NA CASSSLQGEGNQPQHF
TRBV2 NA NA CASRRGTEAFF
TRBV19 NA NA CASSDQVAQPQHF
TRBV6-1 NA NA CASSEGGHGYTF
TRBV2 NA TRBD2 CASRNRGGGTDTQYF
TRBV2 NA NA CASSEARGNTIYF
TRBV2 NA NA CASSLGQTSSGSTIYF
TRBV28 NA NA CASNHGGSTDTQYF
TRBV27 NA NA CASSTSLSLSYNEQFF
TRBV5-1 NA TRBD2 CASSLTSGGPTYNEQFF
TRBV11-2 NA TRBD1 CASSPGQHNQPQHF
TRBV4-3 NA TRBD1 CASSQDSGQESPLHF
TRBV28 NA NA CASSYRQSYTDTQYF
TRBV5-1 NA NA CASSSGHNSYEQYF
TRBV29-1 NA TRBD2 CSVRTSGSTDTQYF
TRBV2 NA TRBD2 CASSEQGLFYEQYF
TRBV5-6 once NA CASSVRRLDSQRTGELFF
TRBV4-3 NA NA CASSQDLVAGVGGYTF
TRBV7-9 NA TRBD1 CSSSPTGGSYEQYF
TRBV10-2 NA TRBD2 CASSELRTSGGLTDTQYF
TRBV19 once NA CASSIEGAYGYTF
TRBV6-6 NA NA CASSSPGVKVNTEAFF
TRBV9 NA NA CASSVDQGNTEAFF
TRBV20-1 NA NA CSIRRRNEQFF
TRBV27 NA NA CASSLRGNSNYGYTF